The following is a T cell receptor beta chain sequence with its context. Assay used: immunoSEQ multiplex PCR; TCRdb lists only in-frame clones, some missing. The table lists 270,000 or so clones, around nine tenths of them singletons. These data are taken from a study of blood T cell repertoires in COVID-19. Germline values: CDR1 LNHDA, CDR2 SQIVND (reference sequence). The CDR3 sequence is 15 residues long. The germline V and J ends were trimmed by 3 bases and 1 base, with 12 bases remaining between them. This receptor was taken from a woman between 25 and 40 years old with COVID-19, enrolled during active disease. Sequencing was done on a sample of peripheral blood. The chain recombines TRBV19 with TRBJ1-1, with a tentative D call TRBD1 (6 bases). CDR3 DNA: TGTGCCAGTAGTATGGTGGGGGCAAGGAACACTGAAGCTTTCTTT. Its protein product is CASSMVGARNTEAFF.